This TCR beta chain is drawn from a study of PD-1 blockade in classical Hodgkin lymphoma. The overall study: Once every 2 weeks, patients received intravenous nivolumab at 3 mg/kg. The study's findings and limits: A reduction in baseline TCR diversity was reportedly seen in newly diagnosed patients relative to healthy donors. Complete responders had baseline diversity similar to newly diagnosed patients.

Clones were sequenced by immunoSEQ multiplex PCR, and TCRdb holds only the in-frame ones, with some missing. The sample lists about 110,000 clones, 80% to 90% occurring once. With no exception, relapse followed autologous stem cell transplantation in all patients, and brentuximab vedotin exposure varied. About this clone itself: Its antigen is unknown.

Trimming took 2 bases from V and 0 from J, leaving 10 bases between them. Germline CDR1 GTSNPN, CDR2 SVGIG (reference sequence). The CDR3 covers 14 residues. This sequence joins TRBV30 and TRBJ1-2; no reliable D call. This sequence originates from a human donor with classical Hodgkin lymphoma. This sample comprised peripheral blood mononuclear cells (PBMCs), obtained before the second cycle of nivolumab. The CDR3 protein is CAWSKAISNYGYTF. CDR3 nucleotide sequence: TGTGCCTGGAGTAAAGCTATCTCTAACTATGGCTACACCTTC.